This TCR beta chain was documented in a study of early T cells in non-severe SARS-CoV-2 infection (dated by TCRdb to the early 2020s). Background for the entire study: Because TCR sequencing relied on bulk RNA taken from unsorted whole blood, pairing of alpha and beta chains was not possible. The full study reports these points: VDJdb matching was skewed toward anti-spike CD8 responses, so virus-specific expansions were likely underestimated and private and CD4 specificities were missed.

The study was a case-control design nested within a healthcare worker cohort in London, UK, with weekly nasopharyngeal swab PCR tests and blood sampling. Healthcare workers were enrolled in the week of the UK lockdown, from 23 to 31 March 2020, and were followed every week for up to roughly 16 weeks. For this clonotype: This clone's antigen is unknown. The input lacks base qualities; no much larger clone sits a single base away.

The library was produced with 5' RACE. TCRdb records NextSeq 500 as the sequencer. The TCR library protocol attached unique molecular identifiers to individual cDNA molecules to correct for sequencing error and PCR bias. Sequencing covered both TCR alpha and beta chains, and within each sample the abundances of alpha and beta sequences were tightly co-correlated. From the authors' description of their analysis: Decombinator V4 was used to perform V gene, J gene and CDR3 annotation of TCR sequences. Expanded TCRs were defined as changing significantly between any two time points under a Poisson model with p below 0.0001. TCR abundances were normalised to the total number of TCRs sequenced per sample and expressed as counts per million. VDJdb, accessed on 1 November 2021, was searched for TCRs annotated for CMV, EBV and SARS-CoV-2, and TCRs annotated for more than one antigen were excluded. TCRdb's own reprocessing of the public reads used fastp at Q25 and MiXCR and kept productive beta chains. Records with the same CDR3 protein are collapsed into one entry carrying the most frequent genes and DNA. Clone size and V and J calls follow TCRdb, not the original study. This sample has approximately 90,000 distinct CDR3 sequences in its table, and 10% to 15% of those were observed once. Around 4.3% of the sample lies in the top ten.

The sequence came from an adult who was a healthcare worker with PCR-confirmed SARS-CoV-2 infection or an uninfected control (not recorded which). The sequencing here drew on whole blood, taken at baseline.

The CDR3 reads CASSGLQGNTEAFF. The DNA reads as follows: TGTGCCAGCAGTGGCTTACAAGGGAACACTGAAGCTTTCTTT. The chain is encoded by TRBV6-5 joined to TRBJ1-1, with the D gene not confidently named. V sheds 5 bases and J sheds 1 base, leaving 11 bases between their ends. Reading the germline V gene gives CDR1 MNHEY and CDR2 SVGAGI. The CDR3 runs 14 residues from the cysteine to the phenylalanine. Here the CDR3 DNA is all that survives: 42 bases in frame from base 1.